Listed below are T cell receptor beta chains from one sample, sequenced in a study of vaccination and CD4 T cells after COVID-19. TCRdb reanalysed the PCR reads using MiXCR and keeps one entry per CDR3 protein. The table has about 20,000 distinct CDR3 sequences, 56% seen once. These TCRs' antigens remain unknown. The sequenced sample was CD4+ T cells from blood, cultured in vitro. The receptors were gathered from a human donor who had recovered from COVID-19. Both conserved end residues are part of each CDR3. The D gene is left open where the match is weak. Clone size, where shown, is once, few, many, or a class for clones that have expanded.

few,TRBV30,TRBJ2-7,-,CAWSVFAEQYF,TGTGCCTGGAGTGTATTTGCAGAGCAGTACTTC
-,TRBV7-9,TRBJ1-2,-,CASSLTSISYGYTF,TGTGCCAGCAGCTTAACAAGCATAAGCTATGGCTACACCTTC
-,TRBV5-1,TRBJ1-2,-,CASSLGGRIYGYTF,TGCGCCAGCAGCTTGGGAGGCAGGATCTATGGCTACACCTTC
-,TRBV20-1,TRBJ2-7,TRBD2,CSARASGNGEQYF,TGCAGTGCTAGGGCTAGCGGGAACGGCGAGCAGTACTTC
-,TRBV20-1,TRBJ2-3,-,CSARDRVDTQYF,TGCAGTGCTAGAGATAGAGTTGATACGCAGTATTTT
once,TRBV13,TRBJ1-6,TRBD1,CASSSDRGPRSYNSPLHF,TGTGCCAGCAGCTCTGACAGGGGGCCTAGGTCCTATAATTCACCCCTCCACTTT
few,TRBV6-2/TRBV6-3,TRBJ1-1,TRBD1,CASIQRTGGEAEAFF,TGTGCCAGCATTCAAAGGACAGGGGGCGAGGCTGAAGCTTTCTTT
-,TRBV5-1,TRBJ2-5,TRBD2,CASANIGRGQGWELAGDLAQYF,TGCGCCAGCGCAAATATAGGAAGGGGACAGGGATGGGAACTAGCGGGAGATTTGGCCCAGTACTTC
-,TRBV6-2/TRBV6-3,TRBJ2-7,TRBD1,CASSTGTAIYEQYF,TGTGCCAGCAGTACCGGGACAGCAATCTACGAGCAGTACTTC
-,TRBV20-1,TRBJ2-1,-,CSASSGNSYNEQFF,TGCAGTGCTAGCTCGGGAAATTCCTACAATGAGCAGTTCTTC
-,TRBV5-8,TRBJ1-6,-,CASTVTGVNSPLHF,TGTGCCAGCACCGTGACAGGAGTTAATTCACCCCTCCACTTT
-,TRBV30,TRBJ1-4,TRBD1,CAWRTGARLFF,TGTGCCTGGAGGACAGGGGCAAGACTGTTTTTT
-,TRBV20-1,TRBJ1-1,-,CSARGPWTVNTEAFF,TGCAGTGCTAGGGGGCCTTGGACAGTGAACACTGAAGCTTTCTTT
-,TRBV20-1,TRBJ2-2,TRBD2,CSARAAGGTGELFF,TGCAGTGCTAGAGCCGCGGGAGGGACCGGGGAGCTGTTTTTT
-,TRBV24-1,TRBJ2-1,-,CATSDLLGAGFF,TGTGCCACCAGTGATTTGCTGGGTGCGGGGTTCTTC
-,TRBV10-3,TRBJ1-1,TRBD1,CAISAGTGDNTEAFF,TGTGCCATCAGCGCGGGAACAGGGGATAACACTGAAGCTTTCTTT
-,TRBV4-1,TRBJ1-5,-,CASSQIGTPLQPQHF,TGCGCCAGCAGCCAAATCGGGACACCTCTCCAGCCCCAGCATTTT
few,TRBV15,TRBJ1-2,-,CATSRGGPQGYGYTF,TGTGCCACCAGCAGAGGCGGGCCCCAGGGCTATGGCTACACCTTC
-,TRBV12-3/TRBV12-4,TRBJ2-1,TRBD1,CASSLLGQGRDEQFF,TGTGCCAGCAGTCTCTTGGGACAGGGCAGGGATGAGCAGTTCTTC
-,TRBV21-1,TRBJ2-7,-,CASSKGQAGAQPYEQYF,TGTGCCAGCAGCAAAGGACAAGCGGGAGCCCAACCCTACGAGCAGTACTTC
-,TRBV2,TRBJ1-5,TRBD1,CASSELGQVQPQHF,TGTGCCAGCAGTGAATTGGGACAGGTTCAGCCCCAGCATTTT
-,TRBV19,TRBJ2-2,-,CASSLGTGELFF,TGTGCCAGTAGTCTTGGCACCGGGGAGCTGTTTTTT
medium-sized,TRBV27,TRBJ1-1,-,CASSFLMGVAFF,TGTGCCAGCAGTTTTTTGATGGGAGTAGCTTTCTTT
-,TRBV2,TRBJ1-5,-,CASETDSNQPQHF,TGTGCCAGCGAAACAGATTCCAATCAGCCCCAGCATTTT
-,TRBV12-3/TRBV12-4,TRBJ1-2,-,CASSLFPDFNYGYTF,TGTGCCAGCAGTTTATTTCCAGACTTTAACTATGGCTACACCTTC
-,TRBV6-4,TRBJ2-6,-,CASRVTSGANVLTF,TGTGCCAGCCGGGTGACCTCTGGGGCCAACGTCCTGACTTTC
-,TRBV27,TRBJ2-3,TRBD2,CASSPLAARDTQYF,TGTGCCAGCTCCCCCCTAGCGGCCCGGGATACGCAGTATTTT
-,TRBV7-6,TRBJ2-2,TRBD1,CASSRGQGLTGELFF,TGTGCCAGCAGCCGGGGACAGGGCCTCACCGGGGAGCTGTTTTTT
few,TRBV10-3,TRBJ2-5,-,CAISESSSQETQYF,TGTGCCATCAGTGAGTCATCTAGTCAAGAGACCCAGTACTTC
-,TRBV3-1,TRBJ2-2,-,CASTYSGELFF,TGTGCCAGCACTTACTCCGGGGAGCTGTTTTTT
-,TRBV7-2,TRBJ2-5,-,CASSSTGGGYETQYF,TGTGCCAGCAGCTCTACCGGAGGTGGCTATGAGACCCAGTACTTC
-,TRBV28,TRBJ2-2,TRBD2,CASSRGSSSGSYTGELFF,TGTGCCAGCAGTCGAGGATCTTCTAGCGGGAGTTATACCGGGGAGCTGTTTTTT
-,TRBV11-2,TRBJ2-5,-,CASSAQMDGGAATQYF,TGTGCCAGCAGCGCGCAAATGGACGGAGGGGCGGCGACCCAGTACTTC
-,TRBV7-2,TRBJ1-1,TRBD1,CASSPRWGVGGAMNTEAFF,TGTGCCAGCAGCCCCAGGTGGGGTGTAGGGGGCGCGATGAACACTGAAGCTTTCTTT
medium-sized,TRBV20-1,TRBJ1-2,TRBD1,CSARSYRGLEGYTF,TGCAGTGCTAGATCCTACAGGGGATTAGAGGGCTACACCTTC
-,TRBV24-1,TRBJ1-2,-,CATSDIAVDYGYTF,TGTGCCACCAGTGACATCGCAGTCGACTATGGCTACACCTTC
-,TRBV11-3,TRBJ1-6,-,CASSPVDNSPLHF,TGTGCCAGCAGCCCCGTCGATAATTCACCCCTCCACTTT
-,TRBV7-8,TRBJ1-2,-,CASSLGFGYGYTF,TGTGCCAGCAGCTTAGGGTTCGGCTATGGCTACACCTTC
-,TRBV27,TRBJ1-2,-,CASGRADVYGYTF,TGTGCCAGCGGTAGGGCGGATGTGTATGGCTACACCTTC
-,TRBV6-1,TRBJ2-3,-,CASSVAGVGGGADTQYF,TGTGCCAGCAGTGTAGCCGGAGTCGGCGGCGGAGCAGATACGCAGTATTTT
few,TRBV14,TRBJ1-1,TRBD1,CATATGLDTEAFF,TGTGCCACCGCGACAGGGTTGGACACTGAAGCTTTCTTT
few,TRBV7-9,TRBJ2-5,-,CASSLSSRGETQYF,TGTGCCAGCAGCTTATCGAGCAGGGGAGAGACCCAGTACTTC